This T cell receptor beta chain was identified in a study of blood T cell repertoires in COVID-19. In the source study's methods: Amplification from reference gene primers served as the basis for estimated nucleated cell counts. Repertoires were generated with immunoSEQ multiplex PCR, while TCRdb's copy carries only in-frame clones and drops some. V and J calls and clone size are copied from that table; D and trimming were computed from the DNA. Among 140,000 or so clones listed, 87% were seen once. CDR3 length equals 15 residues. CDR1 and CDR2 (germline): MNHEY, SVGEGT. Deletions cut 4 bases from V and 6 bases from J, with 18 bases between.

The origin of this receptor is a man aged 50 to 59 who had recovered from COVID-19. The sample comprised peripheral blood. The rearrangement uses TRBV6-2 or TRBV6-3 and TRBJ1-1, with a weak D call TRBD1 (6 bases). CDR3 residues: CASSSGHPWLPEAFF. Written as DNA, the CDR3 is TGTGCCAGCAGTTCGGGACACCCATGGTTGCCTGAAGCTTTCTTT.